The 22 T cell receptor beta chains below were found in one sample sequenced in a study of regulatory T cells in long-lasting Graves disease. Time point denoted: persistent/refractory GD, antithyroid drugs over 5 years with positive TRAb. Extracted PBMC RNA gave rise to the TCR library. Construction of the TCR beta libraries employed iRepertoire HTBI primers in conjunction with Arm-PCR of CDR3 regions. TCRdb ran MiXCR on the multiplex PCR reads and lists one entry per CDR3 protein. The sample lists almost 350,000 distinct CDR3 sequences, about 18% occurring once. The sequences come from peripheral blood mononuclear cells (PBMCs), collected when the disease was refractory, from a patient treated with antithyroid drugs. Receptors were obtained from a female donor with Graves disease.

CDR3 residues: CASKISAGDYGYTF. The CDR3 DNA reads as TGTGCCAGTAAAATTTCGGCAGGGGACTATGGCTACACCTTC. This chain joins TRBV19 and TRBJ1-2, with D possibly matching TRBD1 (6 bases). The CDR3 is 14 amino acids. The germline V gene has CDR1 LNHDA and CDR2 SQIVND (reference sequence). The germline V and J ends were trimmed by 7 bases and 3 bases, with 15 bases remaining between them.

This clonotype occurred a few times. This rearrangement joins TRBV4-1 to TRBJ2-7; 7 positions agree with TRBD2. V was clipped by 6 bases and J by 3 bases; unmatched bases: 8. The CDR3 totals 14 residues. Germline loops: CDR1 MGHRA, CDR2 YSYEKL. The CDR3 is CASREERGSYEQYF. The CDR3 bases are TGCGCCAGCAGGGAAGAACGCGGGAGCTACGAGCAGTACTTC.

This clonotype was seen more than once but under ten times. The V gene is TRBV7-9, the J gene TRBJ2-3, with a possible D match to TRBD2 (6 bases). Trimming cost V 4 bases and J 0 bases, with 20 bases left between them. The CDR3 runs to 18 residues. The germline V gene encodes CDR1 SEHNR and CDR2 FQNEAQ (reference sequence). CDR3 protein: CASSSGHLLATSTDTQYF. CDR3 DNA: TGTGCCAGCAGCTCAGGACACCTACTAGCAACTAGCACAGATACGCAGTATTTT.

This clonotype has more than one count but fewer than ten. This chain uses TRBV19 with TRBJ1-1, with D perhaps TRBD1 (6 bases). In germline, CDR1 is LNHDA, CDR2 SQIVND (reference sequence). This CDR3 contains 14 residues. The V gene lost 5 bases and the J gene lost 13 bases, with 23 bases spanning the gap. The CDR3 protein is CASSSTRTGLSGFF. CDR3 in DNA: TGTGCCAGTAGTTCTACACGTACAGGGTTAAGTGGTTTCTTT.

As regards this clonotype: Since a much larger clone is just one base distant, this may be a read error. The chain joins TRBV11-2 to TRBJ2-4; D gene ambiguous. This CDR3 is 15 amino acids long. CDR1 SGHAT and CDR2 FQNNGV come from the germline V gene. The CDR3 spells CASSLGGLAKSIQYF. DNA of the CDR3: TGTGCCAGCAGCTTAGGGGGTTTAGCCAAAAGCATTCAGTACTTC.

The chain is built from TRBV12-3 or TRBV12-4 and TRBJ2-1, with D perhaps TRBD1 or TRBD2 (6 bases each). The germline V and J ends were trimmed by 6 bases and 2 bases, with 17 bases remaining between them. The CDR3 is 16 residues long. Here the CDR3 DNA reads TGTGCCAGCAGGAGAGGAGGGGGGAGGACCTACAATGAGCAGTTCTTC. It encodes CASRRGGGRTYNEQFF.

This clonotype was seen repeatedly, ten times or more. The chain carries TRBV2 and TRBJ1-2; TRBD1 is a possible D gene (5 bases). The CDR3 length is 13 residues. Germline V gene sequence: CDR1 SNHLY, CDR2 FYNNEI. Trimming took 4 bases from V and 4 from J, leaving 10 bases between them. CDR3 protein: CASSVGGLYGYTF. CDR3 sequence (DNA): TGTGCCAGCAGTGTGGGGGGTCTCTATGGCTACACCTTC. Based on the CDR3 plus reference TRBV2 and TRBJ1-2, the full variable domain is EPEVTQTPSHQVTQMGQEVILRCVPISNHLYFYWYRQILGQKVEFLVSFYNNEISEKSEIFDDQFSVERPDGSNFTLKIRSTKLEDSAMYFCASSVGGLYGYTFGSGTRLTVV.

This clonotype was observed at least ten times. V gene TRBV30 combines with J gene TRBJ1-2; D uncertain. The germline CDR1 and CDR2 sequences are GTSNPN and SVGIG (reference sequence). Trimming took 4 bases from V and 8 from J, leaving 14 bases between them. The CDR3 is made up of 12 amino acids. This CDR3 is CAWTGGRRGYTF. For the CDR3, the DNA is TGTGCCTGGACGGGAGGGCGACGGGGCTACACCTTC.

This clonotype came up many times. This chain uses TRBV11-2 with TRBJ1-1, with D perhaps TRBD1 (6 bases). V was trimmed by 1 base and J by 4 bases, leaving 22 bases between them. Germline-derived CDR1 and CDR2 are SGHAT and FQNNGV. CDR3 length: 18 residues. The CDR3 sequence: CASSLGIRAQRGSTEAFF. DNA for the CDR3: TGTGCCAGCAGCTTAGGTATTCGGGCTCAAAGGGGGTCCACTGAAGCTTTCTTT.

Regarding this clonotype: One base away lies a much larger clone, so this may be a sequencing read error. As DNA, the CDR3 is TGTGCCAGCAGTTTAGAGGGAAATGGAGCTTTCTTT. Translation gives CASSLEGNGAFF. The chain employs TRBV6-2 or TRBV6-3 and TRBJ1-1; no clear D gene. Trimming removed 4 bases from V and 10 bases from J, with 13 bases in between. CDR1 MNHEY and CDR2 SVGEGT come from the germline V gene. The CDR3 loop spans 12 amino acids.

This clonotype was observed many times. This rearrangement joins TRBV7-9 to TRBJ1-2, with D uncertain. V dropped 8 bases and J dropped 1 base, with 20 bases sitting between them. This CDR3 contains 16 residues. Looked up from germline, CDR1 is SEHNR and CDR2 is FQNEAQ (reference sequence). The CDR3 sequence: CASGKFGIKLNYGYTF. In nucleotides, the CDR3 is TGTGCCAGCGGCAAATTCGGGATTAAGCTTAACTATGGCTACACCTTC.

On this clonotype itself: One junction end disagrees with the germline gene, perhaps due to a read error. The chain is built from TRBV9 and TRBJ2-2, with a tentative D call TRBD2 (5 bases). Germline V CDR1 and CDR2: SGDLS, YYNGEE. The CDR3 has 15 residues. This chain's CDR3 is CASSDPRGNTGELFF. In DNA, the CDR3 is TGTGCCAGCAGCGACCCCCGAGGGAACACCGGGGAACTGTTTTTT.

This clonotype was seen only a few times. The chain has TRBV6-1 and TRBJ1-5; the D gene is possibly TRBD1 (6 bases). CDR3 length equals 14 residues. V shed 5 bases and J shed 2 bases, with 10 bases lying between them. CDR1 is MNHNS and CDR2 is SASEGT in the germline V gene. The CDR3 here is CASSNAGGNQPQHF. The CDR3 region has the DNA TGTGCCAGCAGTAACGCAGGGGGCAATCAGCCCCAGCATTTT.

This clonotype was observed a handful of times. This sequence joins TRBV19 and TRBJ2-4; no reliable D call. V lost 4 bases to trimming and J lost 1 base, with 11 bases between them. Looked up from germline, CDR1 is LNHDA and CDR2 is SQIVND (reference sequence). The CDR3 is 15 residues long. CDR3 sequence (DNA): TGTGCCAGTAGTAATGTTGAAGGGGCCAAAAACATTCAGTACTTC. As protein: CASSNVEGAKNIQYF.

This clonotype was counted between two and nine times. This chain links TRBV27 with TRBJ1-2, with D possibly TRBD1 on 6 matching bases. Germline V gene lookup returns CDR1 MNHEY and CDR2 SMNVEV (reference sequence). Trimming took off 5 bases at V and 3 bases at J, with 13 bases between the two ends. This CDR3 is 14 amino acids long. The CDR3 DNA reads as TGTGCCAGCAGTCCCCGGGACACCTACTATGGCTACACCTTC. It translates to CASSPRDTYYGYTF.

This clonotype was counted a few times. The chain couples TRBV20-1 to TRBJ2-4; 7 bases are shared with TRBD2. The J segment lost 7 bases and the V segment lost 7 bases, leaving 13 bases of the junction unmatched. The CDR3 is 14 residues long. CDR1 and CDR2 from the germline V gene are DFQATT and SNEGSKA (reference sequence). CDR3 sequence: CSGGGLRFKNIQYF. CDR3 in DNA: TGCAGTGGGGGAGGGTTAAGGTTCAAGAACATTCAGTACTTC.

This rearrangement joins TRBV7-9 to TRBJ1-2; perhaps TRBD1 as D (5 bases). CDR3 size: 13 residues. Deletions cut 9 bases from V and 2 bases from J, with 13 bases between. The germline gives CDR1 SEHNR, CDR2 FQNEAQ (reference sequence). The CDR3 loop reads CASEPGENYGYTF. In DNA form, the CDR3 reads TGTGCCAGTGAGCCGGGGGAGAACTATGGCTACACCTTC.

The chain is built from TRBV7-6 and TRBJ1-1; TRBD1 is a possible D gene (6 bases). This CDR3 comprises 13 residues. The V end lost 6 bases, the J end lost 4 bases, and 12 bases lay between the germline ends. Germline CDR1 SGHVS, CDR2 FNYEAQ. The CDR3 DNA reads TGTGCCAGCAGAGAGGGGGTGGGCACTGAAGCTTTCTTT. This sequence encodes CASREGVGTEAFF.

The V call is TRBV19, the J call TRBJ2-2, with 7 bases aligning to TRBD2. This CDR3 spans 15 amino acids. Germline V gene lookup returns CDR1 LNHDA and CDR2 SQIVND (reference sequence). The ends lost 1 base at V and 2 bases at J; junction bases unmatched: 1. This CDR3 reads CASSIASGNTGELFF. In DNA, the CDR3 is TGTGCCAGTAGTATAGCTAGCGGCAACACCGGGGAGCTGTTTTTT.

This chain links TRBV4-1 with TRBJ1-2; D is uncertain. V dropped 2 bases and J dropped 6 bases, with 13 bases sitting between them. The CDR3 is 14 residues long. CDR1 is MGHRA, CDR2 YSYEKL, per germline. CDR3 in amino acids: CASSQTPAAHGYTF. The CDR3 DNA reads TGCGCCAGCAGCCAAACCCCGGCCGCGCATGGCTACACCTTC.

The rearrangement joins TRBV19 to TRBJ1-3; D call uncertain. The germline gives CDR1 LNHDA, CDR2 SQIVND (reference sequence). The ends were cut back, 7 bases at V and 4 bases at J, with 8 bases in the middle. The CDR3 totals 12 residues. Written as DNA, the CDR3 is TGTGCCAGTACCAGTGCGGGAAACACCATATATTTT. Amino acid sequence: CASTSAGNTIYF.

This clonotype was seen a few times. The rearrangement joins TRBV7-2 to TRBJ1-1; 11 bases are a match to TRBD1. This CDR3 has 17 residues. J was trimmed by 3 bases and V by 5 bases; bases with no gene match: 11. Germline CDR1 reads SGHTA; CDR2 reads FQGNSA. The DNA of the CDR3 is TGTGCCAGCAGCGCGGACAGGGGGCCCCTTCTTGACACTGAAGCTTTCTTT. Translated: CASSADRGPLLDTEAFF.